This passage covers 18 T cell receptor beta chains from one sample sequenced in a study of cytomegalovirus exposure and HLA in healthy donors. PCR primers comprised 60 Vbeta and 13 Jbeta primers. The protocol was immunoSEQ multiplex PCR, while the TCRdb copy is restricted to in-frame clones and leaves out a portion. The repertoire holds a few hundred thousand clones, with less than 80% as singletons. Sample: PBMCs. The receptor set was obtained from a girl aged 2 to 9 in good health and CMV-seronegative.

The chain recombines TRBV6-1 with TRBJ2-3; D ambiguous. V dropped 3 bases and J dropped 6 bases, with 4 bases sitting between them. The V gene's germline CDR1 is MNHNS and CDR2 SASEGT. The CDR3 totals 11 residues. The CDR3 DNA follows: TGTGCCAGCAGTGACGCGGATACGCAGTATTTT. It encodes CASSDADTQYF.

The chain recombines TRBV5-4 with TRBJ2-2; D is possibly TRBD1 (6 bases). CDR3 length: 18 amino acids. Germline lookup yields CDR1 SGHNT and CDR2 YYREEE (reference sequence). Trimming pared 4 bases from V and 4 bases from J, leaving 23 bases between. As DNA, the CDR3 is TGTGCCAGCAGCCCCTCCCTCGTGAAGACAGGCAGCACCGGGGAGCTGTTTTTT. It codes for CASSPSLVKTGSTGELFF.

This chain connects TRBV7-3 to TRBJ2-1, with D tentatively TRBD2 (6 bases). V gave up 7 bases and J gave up 0 bases, with 10 bases separating them. CDR1 is SGHTA, CDR2 FQGTGA, per germline. The CDR3 extends over 14 amino acids. CDR3 DNA sequence: TGTGCCAGCACCCTGCGGGACTCCTACAATGAGCAGTTCTTC. This sequence encodes CASTLRDSYNEQFF. Filled out from reference TRBV7-3 and TRBJ2-1, the complete variable domain reads GAGVSQTPSNKVTEKGKYVELRCDPISGHTALYWYRQSLGQGPEFLIYFQGTGAADDSGLPNDRFFAVRPEGSVSTLKIQRTERGDSAVYLCASTLRDSYNEQFFGPGTRLTVL.

The chain couples TRBV4-1 to TRBJ2-6; D not resolved. The CDR3 has 19 amino acids. The V and J ends lost 4 bases and 0 bases respectively, with 19 bases between them. Germline CDR1 MGHRA, CDR2 YSYEKL. The CDR3 DNA sequence: TGCGCCAGCAGCCTTTTTAACGAGGTGTATGGCTCTGGGGCCAACGTCCTGACTTTC. Protein: CASSLFNEVYGSGANVLTF.

This clone was counted only a few times. V is TRBV7-2 and J is TRBJ2-6; 7 bases line up with TRBD2. Germline V lookup: CDR1 SGHTA, CDR2 FQGNSA. The CDR3 loop spans 19 amino acids. V was clipped by 1 base and J by 0 bases; unmatched bases: 9. The CDR3 DNA follows: TGTGCCAGCAGCTTAGGGCGACTAGCACCGGGCTCTGGGGCCAACGTCCTGACTTTC. Residues: CASSLGRLAPGSGANVLTF.

The chain recombines TRBV5-1 with TRBJ2-1; 13 bases line up with TRBD2. J was trimmed by 0 bases and V by 4 bases; bases with no gene match: 10. There are 19 residues in the CDR3. Germline assignment: CDR1 SGHRS and CDR2 YFSETQ. CDR3 residues: CASSGGLAGTFPSYNEQFF. Here the CDR3 DNA reads TGCGCCAGCAGCGGGGGACTAGCGGGAACCTTTCCCTCCTACAATGAGCAGTTCTTC.

The genes are TRBV6-1 and TRBJ1-1; TRBD1 aligns across 7 bases. Germline V gene lookup returns CDR1 MNHNS and CDR2 SASEGT. V was pared by 5 bases and J by 7 bases, with 4 bases of the junction left unmatched. The CDR3 runs to 12 residues. The CDR3 here is CASSQRQGEAFF. CDR3 coding DNA: TGTGCCAGCAGTCAACGACAGGGTGAAGCTTTCTTT.

The chain employs TRBV6-1 and TRBJ2-2; 8 positions agree with TRBD1. This CDR3 is built from 15 residues. Trimming took 6 bases from V and 0 from J; bases not matched to a gene: 3. CDR1 MNHNS and CDR2 SASEGT come from the germline V gene. The CDR3 DNA is TGTGCCAGCAGCCTACAGGGGGCGAACACCGGGGAGCTGTTTTTT. This encodes CASSLQGANTGELFF.

The chain uses TRBV19 and TRBJ2-7, with a possible D match to TRBD2 (7 bases). This CDR3 contains 17 residues. V lost 4 bases to trimming and J lost 3 bases, with 22 bases between them. CDR1 and CDR2 from the germline V gene are LNHDA and SQIVND (reference sequence). CDR3 nucleotides: TGTGCCAGTAGTACGGCCATGCTTGGGGGGGGCTTCTACGAGCAGTACTTC. This sequence encodes CASSTAMLGGGFYEQYF.

The V call is TRBV27, the J call TRBJ2-5; 14 bases agree with TRBD2. This CDR3 spans 16 amino acids. Germline CDR1 MNHEY, CDR2 SMNVEV (reference sequence). Trimming took 6 bases from V and 5 from J; bases not matched to a gene: 8. CDR3 coding DNA: TGTGCCAGCAGCCTGGGTGGACTAGCGGGAGGTGAGACCCAGTACTTC. Its translation: CASSLGGLAGGETQYF.

CDR3 nucleotides: TGCAGCGTTGAAGAGGAGGGGGCGGGCTATGGCTACACCTTC. This sequence encodes CSVEEEGAGYGYTF. This chain links TRBV29-1 with TRBJ1-2; 7 bases map to TRBD1. The CDR3 has 14 residues. Germline V gives CDR1 SQVTM, CDR2 ANQGSEA. The V segment lost 0 bases and the J segment 4 bases; nucleotides outside the gene matches: 5.

This chain links TRBV4-1 with TRBJ2-5, with 12 bases aligning to TRBD2. The J call could be wrong; TRBJ2-7 is a better fit for the DNA end. Per the germline V gene, CDR1 is MGHRA and CDR2 is YSYEKL. The CDR3 spans 14 residues. CDR3 sequence (DNA): TGCGCCAGCAGCCCCGGACTAGCGGGGTACGAGCAGTACTTC. This sequence encodes CASSPGLAGYEQYF.

CDR3 sequence reads: CASSIGLADNEQFF. In DNA, the CDR3 is TGTGCCAGTAGTATTGGGCTAGCGGACAATGAGCAGTTCTTC. The rearrangement links TRBV19 to TRBJ2-1; 7 nucleotides align to TRBD2. Trimming cost V 3 bases and J 5 bases; bases outside gene matches: 4. In germline, CDR1 is LNHDA, CDR2 SQIVND (reference sequence). The CDR3 spans 14 residues.

V gene TRBV5-1 combines with J gene TRBJ2-4, with a possible D match to TRBD1 (6 bases). Germline-derived CDR1 and CDR2 are SGHRS and YFSETQ. Deletions cut 6 bases from V and 0 bases from J, with 7 bases between. CDR3 size: 13 residues. In nucleotides, the CDR3 is TGCGCCAGCAAGGGGGTAGCCAAAAACATTCAGTACTTC. As protein: CASKGVAKNIQYF.

This clone was seen once. CDR3 region: CASSILEGPTEAFF. CDR3 DNA: TGTGCCAGTAGTATACTGGAGGGCCCGACTGAAGCTTTCTTT. The chain carries TRBV19 and TRBJ1-1, with no clear D. This CDR3 has 14 residues. Germline CDR1 is LNHDA and CDR2 is SQIVND (reference sequence). Trimming took off 2 bases at V and 5 bases at J, with 12 bases between the two ends. Full variable domain (rest looked up from reference TRBV19 and TRBJ1-1): DGGITQSPKYLFRKEGQNVTLSCEQNLNHDAMYWYRQDPGQGLRLIYYSQIVNDFQKGDIAEGYSVSREKKESFPLTVTSAQKNPTAFYLCASSILEGPTEAFFGQGTRLTVV.

This clone came up once. CDR3 nucleotide sequence: TGCGCCAGCAGCACCGGACAGGAGATTTACGCTGAAGCTTTCTTT. Translation: CASSTGQEIYAEAFF. The rearrangement joins TRBV5-1 to TRBJ1-1; 7 bases agree with TRBD1. V shed 4 bases, J shed 6 bases, and the junction held 12 bases outside the gene matches. The germline V gene has CDR1 SGHRS and CDR2 YFSETQ. There are 15 residues in the CDR3.

The chain is built from TRBV18 and TRBJ1-1, with 9 bases aligning to TRBD1. The CDR3 is 14 amino acids. Trimming took 4 bases from V and 5 from J; bases not matched to a gene: 5. Germline V gene lookup returns CDR1 KGHSH and CDR2 LQKENI. The CDR3 protein is CASSQGQGRTEAFF. The CDR3, as DNA: TGTGCCAGCTCACAAGGACAGGGGAGGACTGAAGCTTTCTTT. Full variable domain (rest looked up from reference TRBV18 and TRBJ1-1): NAGVMQNPRHLVRRRGQEARLRCSPMKGHSHVYWYRQLPEEGLKFMVYLQKENIIDESGMPKERFSAEFPKEGPSILRIQQVVRGDSAAYFCASSQGQGRTEAFFGQGTRLTVV.

This chain uses TRBV11-2 with TRBJ2-7, with D possibly TRBD1 on 6 matching bases. Trimming shortened V by 3 bases and J by 4 bases, and 13 bases separated the two germline ends. The CDR3 contains 14 residues. Looked up from germline, CDR1 is SGHAT and CDR2 is FQNNGV. CDR3 protein: CASSFEGRGYEQYF. The CDR3 region has the DNA TGTGCCAGCAGCTTCGAAGGCAGGGGTTACGAGCAGTACTTC. The complete variable domain, with remaining parts taken from reference TRBV11-2 and TRBJ2-7, reads EAGVAQSPRYKIIEKRQSVAFWCNPISGHATLYWYQQILGQGPKLLIQFQNNGVVDDSQLPKDRFSAERLKGVDSTLKIQPAKLEDSAVYLCASSFEGRGYEQYFGPGTRLTVT.